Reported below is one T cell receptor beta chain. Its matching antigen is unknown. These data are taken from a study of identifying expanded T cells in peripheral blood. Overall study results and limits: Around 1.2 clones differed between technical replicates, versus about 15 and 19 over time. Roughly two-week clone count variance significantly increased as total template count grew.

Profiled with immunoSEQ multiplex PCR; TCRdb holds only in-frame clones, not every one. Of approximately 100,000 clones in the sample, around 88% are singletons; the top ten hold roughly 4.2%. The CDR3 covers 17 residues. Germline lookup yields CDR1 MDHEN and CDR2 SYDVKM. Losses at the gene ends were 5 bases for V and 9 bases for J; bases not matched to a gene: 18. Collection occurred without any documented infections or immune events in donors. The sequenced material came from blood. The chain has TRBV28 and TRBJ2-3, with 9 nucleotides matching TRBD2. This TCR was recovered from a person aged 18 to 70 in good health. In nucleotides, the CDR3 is TGTGCCAGCAGTCCTTACGGGGAGGCAGCGGGGGGCGTAACGCAGTATTTT. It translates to CASSPYGEAAGGVTQYF.